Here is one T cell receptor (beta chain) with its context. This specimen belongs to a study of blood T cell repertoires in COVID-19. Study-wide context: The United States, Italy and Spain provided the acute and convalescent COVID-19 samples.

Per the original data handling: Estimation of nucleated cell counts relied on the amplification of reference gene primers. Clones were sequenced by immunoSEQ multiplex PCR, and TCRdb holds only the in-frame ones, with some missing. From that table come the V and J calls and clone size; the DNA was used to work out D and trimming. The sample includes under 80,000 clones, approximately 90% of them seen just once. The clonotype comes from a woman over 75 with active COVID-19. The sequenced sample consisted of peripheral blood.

CDR3 in amino acids: CASSYHNAGQGVGYTF. DNA for the CDR3: TGTGCCAGCAGTTACCATAACGCGGGACAGGGGGTTGGCTACACCTTC. This sequence joins TRBV6-6 and TRBJ1-2, with 11 positions matching TRBD1. Germline V gene lookup returns CDR1 MNHNY and CDR2 SVGAGI (reference sequence). The J segment lost 7 bases and the V segment lost 2 bases, leaving 9 bases of the junction unmatched. The CDR3 extends over 16 amino acids.